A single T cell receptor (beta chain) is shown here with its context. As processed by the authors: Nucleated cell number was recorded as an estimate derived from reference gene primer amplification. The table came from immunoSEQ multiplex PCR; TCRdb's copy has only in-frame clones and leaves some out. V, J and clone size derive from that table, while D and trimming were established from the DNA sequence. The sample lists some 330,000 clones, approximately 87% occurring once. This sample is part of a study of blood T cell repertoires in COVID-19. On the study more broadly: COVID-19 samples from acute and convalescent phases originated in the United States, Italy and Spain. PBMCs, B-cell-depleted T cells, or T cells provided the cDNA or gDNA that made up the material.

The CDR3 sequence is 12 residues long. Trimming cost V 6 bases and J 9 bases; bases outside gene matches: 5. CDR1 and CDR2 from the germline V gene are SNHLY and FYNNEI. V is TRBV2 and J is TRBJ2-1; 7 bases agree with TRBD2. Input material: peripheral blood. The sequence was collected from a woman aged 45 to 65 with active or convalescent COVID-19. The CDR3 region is CASRRESGEQFF. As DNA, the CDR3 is TGTGCCAGCAGGCGGGAGTCGGGTGAGCAGTTCTTC.